The entry below gives a single TCR beta chain sequence along with its context. Its antigen is still unknown. Base qualities are missing; no much larger clone stands one base away. Using the deep immunoSEQ assay, TCR CDR3 regions were amplified from genomic DNA by multiplex PCR. Extracted genomic DNA from each cell subset was spread evenly across all wells of several immunoSEQ 96-well plates, with each plate serving as a replicate. For sorted subsets, about 200 ng genomic DNA, equal to 30,000 to 35,000 T cell genomes, was loaded into each replicate PCR. Purified libraries were quantified with a Qubit 3.0 fluorometer, sized on a Bioanalyzer 2100, and re-quantified with the KAPA Library Quantification kit. Every immunoSEQ 96-well plate was sequenced on a separate single-read 150-cycle Illumina NextSeq 550 flow cell. On the authors' methods: Because the immunoSEQ output held only junctional sequences and lacked quality scores, the filtering could not match the filtering applied to full-length reads. To assign V/J genes and CDR3, sequences were annotated against IMGT germline references using PyIR, a Python wrapper for IgBLAST v1.9. Any read was removed if the V/J assignment was weak (E-value above 1e-6), the CDR3 was missing, or the read contained stop codons, out-of-frame junctions, or ambiguous translated residues. V3J clonotypes were defined as sequences sharing an identical inferred V gene, J gene, and CDR3 amino acid sequence. Percentage overlap between repertoires was computed as shared unique clonotypes divided by the size of the smaller repertoire. Three approaches were used to assess repertoire richness: RTK rarefaction, the Chao1 estimator, and Recon v2.1 estimates of unobserved clonotypes. OLGA was used to compute generation probabilities for all TCRbeta clonotypes that the gDNA method yielded from several donors. TCRdb took this table from immuneACCESS and kept in-frame rearrangements with V and J called. Such tables lack part of the clones; where checked against another copy, unresolved V genes explain under half of the gap, and the rest is unexplained. The DNA gave D and trimming, while V, J and clone size come from that table. In this sample the table shows approximately 590,000 clones, around 95% of which occur a single time. Of the sample, about 0.11% is held by the ten largest clones.

The data stem from a study of shared clonotypes between healthy human individuals (dated by TCRdb to between 2020 and 2021). As for the study more broadly: The cohort included three men and a couple of women between 18 and 49 years of age. For each donor, CD4 naive and CD4 memory were each given three plates, CD8 naive was given two plates, and CD8 memory was given one plate. Blood TCR repertoires of a handful of healthy adults were deeply sequenced to estimate repertoire size and the extent of clonotype sharing between individuals. To increase sequencing depth and limit assay-specific biases, TCR repertoire library preparation and sequencing were carried out by different laboratories using diverse techniques. Per donor, leukapheresis produced somewhere between about 0.8 and 9 billion PBMCs.

CD8 naive samples consisted of CD45RO-negative cells that were positively selected for CCR7, yielding a CD45RA+CCR7+ population without TemRA cells. Donors were healthy HIV-negative adults with no recently reported acute infections or vaccinations. Every donor was a Caucasian adult residing in Nashville, Tennessee, USA. After blood collection by leukapheresis, PBMCs were isolated using Ficoll-Histopaque density gradient centrifugation and then cryopreserved in the vapor phase of liquid nitrogen. Analytical flow cytometry was used to check the purity and quantity of each magnetically sorted T cell population. From each sorted fraction, genomic DNA was isolated and quantified by UV absorbance on a Nanodrop 2000c. CDR1 SEHNR and CDR2 FQNEAQ are derived from the germline V gene (reference sequence). Reading from cysteine to phenylalanine, the CDR3 counts 12 amino acids. The kept DNA is CDR3 alone, 36 bases in frame from the first base.

On the study overall, not on this receptor specifically: Higher generation probabilities were observed for clonotypes shared by all four sorted-subset donors than for non-shared clonotypes. Only blood was sampled, and tissue TCR repertoires likely differ from those in blood. Rarefaction of sorted-subset datasets indicated incomplete sequencing despite the large sequencing depth. Naive subsets generally had larger estimated clonotype richness than memory subsets did. Pairwise subsampling indicated that sequencing depth was expected to affect the degree of clonotype sharing among donors. Because the study included only a small number of donors, the genetic and exposure-history diversity represented was limited. Roughly 5% of naive CD4, 3% to 3.5% of naive CD8, around 2.3% of memory CD4, and less than 0.45% of memory CD8 clonotypes were shared across four donors.

The sequence links TRBV7-9 to TRBJ2-5; the D gene assignment is ambiguous. TRBJ2-7 matches the DNA end more closely, so the J call is doubtful. Sequenced sample: naive CD8+ T cells sorted from blood. Interpreted using the paper, the cell subset or site label stands for: CD45RA+CCR7+. This sequence originates from a young woman in good health. Here is the DNA: TGTGCCAGCAGTTTACCCCTGGGCGAGCAGTACTTC. It codes for CASSLPLGEQYF.